This T cell receptor beta chain was observed in a study of CD8 T cells in Susac syndrome (dated by TCRdb to the late 2010s). Regarding the research as a whole: Whether CD8+ T cell activation and differentiation in Susac syndrome was antigen driven was tested using repertoire sequencing.

RNA was extracted with the RNeasy kit and about 0.5 to 1 ug was reverse transcribed using random hexamers. TCR beta CDR3 regions were amplified with the immunoSEQ multiplex PCR assay covering 54 Vbeta and 13 Jbeta segments. PCR amplification bias was corrected using a synthetic template baseline for primer optimization and computational correction. The study's own analysis went as follows. Reads were annotated to V, D and J genes per IMGT and analyzed with immunoSEQ Analyzer, keeping only productive sequences. To calculate clonality, Shannon entropy was normalized by log2 of the number of productive unique sequences and then subtracted from one. For each patient and control, public and private clones were evaluated within the 100 most prevalent clones. A clone was defined as Susac-specific if it was absent from the healthy and MS cohorts, from around 960 published viral clones and from other ImmuneACCESS disease sequences. The public sequencing data were trimmed at Q25 with fastp and processed into clonotypes with MiXCR by TCRdb, which kept only in-frame beta chains. Merged by CDR3 protein, the rows form single entries marked with the most common genes and DNA. The V and J calls here are based on TCRdb, not the publication. This sample is represented by more than 95,000 distinct CDR3 sequences; about 92% of them were singletons. The ten largest clones capture 0.085% to 0.095% of the sample.

The CDR3 measures 13 amino acids from cysteine to phenylalanine. CDR3 DNA only is kept here, 39 bases in frame from base 1. V gives up 0 bases and J gives up 8 bases, and the segment between their germline ends measures 13 bases. The germline V gene (reference sequence) yields GTSNPN for CDR1 and SVGIG for CDR2. Peripheral blood CD8+ and CD4+ T cells from healthy donors, Susac syndrome patients and multiple sclerosis patients were profiled by high-throughput TCR beta sequencing. The multiple sclerosis controls were treatment-naive patients who had stable or active relapsing-remitting disease and met the revised McDonald criteria. Bulk CD8+ and CD4+ T cells were purified by magnetic negative isolation, while CD8+ TEMRA cells were enriched using FACS. Blood was drawn into EDTA tubes, processed within 24 hours, and PBMCs were isolated by density gradient centrifugation. PBMCs intended for TCR sequencing were cryopreserved in liquid nitrogen and were subsequently thawed in a 37 degrees C water bath. The sorted or isolated CD4+, CD8+ and CD8+ TEMRA cells reached a purity of at least 90%.

Paper-wide results and their limitations: The number of individuals in the TCR sequencing and HLA analysis was recognized as being relatively small.

Comment on this clonotype: The antigen this receptor binds is unknown. Qualities for individual bases were not recorded, and no much larger clone is one base off.

Sequenced: CD4+ T cells from PBMCs. This chain is built from TRBV30 and TRBJ1-2, with no confidently assigned D gene. The TCR sequence derives from a human donor with multiple sclerosis. CDR3 protein: CAWSVYQAIGYTF. Read as DNA, the sequence is TGTGCCTGGAGTGTTTATCAGGCCATCGGCTACACCTTC.